This TCR beta chain was identified in a study of blood T cells in healthy people across ages. Concerning this clonotype itself: Antigen: not known.

Study results and limitations: In the absence of known donor CMV status, changes in expanded clonotypes were possibly confounded.

This CDR3 is 17 amino acids long. Germline loops: CDR1 ENHRY, CDR2 SYGVKD. The ends were cut back, 2 bases at V and 3 bases at J, with 17 bases in the middle. Through a sample-barcoded 5' primer and a J-beta primer mix, a second PCR was run for roughly 6 to 11 cycles. Every cDNA was tagged by a template-switch adaptor with 12 random nucleotides. One entry per CDR3 protein, called by TCRdb with MiXCR from the 5' RACE reads. The sample comprises 700,000 to 900,000 distinct CDR3 sequences, around half of which are singletons, and roughly 37% rests with the top ten. The sequenced sample was blood. This chain uses TRBV10-3 with TRBJ2-4; D assignment may be TRBD1 or TRBD2 (5 bases each). The sequence derives from a man older than 75 in good health. The CDR3 DNA follows: TGTGCCATCAGTGAGGGGACGTCAACCCTTGGCAAAAACATTCAGTACTTC. It specifies CAISEGTSTLGKNIQYF.